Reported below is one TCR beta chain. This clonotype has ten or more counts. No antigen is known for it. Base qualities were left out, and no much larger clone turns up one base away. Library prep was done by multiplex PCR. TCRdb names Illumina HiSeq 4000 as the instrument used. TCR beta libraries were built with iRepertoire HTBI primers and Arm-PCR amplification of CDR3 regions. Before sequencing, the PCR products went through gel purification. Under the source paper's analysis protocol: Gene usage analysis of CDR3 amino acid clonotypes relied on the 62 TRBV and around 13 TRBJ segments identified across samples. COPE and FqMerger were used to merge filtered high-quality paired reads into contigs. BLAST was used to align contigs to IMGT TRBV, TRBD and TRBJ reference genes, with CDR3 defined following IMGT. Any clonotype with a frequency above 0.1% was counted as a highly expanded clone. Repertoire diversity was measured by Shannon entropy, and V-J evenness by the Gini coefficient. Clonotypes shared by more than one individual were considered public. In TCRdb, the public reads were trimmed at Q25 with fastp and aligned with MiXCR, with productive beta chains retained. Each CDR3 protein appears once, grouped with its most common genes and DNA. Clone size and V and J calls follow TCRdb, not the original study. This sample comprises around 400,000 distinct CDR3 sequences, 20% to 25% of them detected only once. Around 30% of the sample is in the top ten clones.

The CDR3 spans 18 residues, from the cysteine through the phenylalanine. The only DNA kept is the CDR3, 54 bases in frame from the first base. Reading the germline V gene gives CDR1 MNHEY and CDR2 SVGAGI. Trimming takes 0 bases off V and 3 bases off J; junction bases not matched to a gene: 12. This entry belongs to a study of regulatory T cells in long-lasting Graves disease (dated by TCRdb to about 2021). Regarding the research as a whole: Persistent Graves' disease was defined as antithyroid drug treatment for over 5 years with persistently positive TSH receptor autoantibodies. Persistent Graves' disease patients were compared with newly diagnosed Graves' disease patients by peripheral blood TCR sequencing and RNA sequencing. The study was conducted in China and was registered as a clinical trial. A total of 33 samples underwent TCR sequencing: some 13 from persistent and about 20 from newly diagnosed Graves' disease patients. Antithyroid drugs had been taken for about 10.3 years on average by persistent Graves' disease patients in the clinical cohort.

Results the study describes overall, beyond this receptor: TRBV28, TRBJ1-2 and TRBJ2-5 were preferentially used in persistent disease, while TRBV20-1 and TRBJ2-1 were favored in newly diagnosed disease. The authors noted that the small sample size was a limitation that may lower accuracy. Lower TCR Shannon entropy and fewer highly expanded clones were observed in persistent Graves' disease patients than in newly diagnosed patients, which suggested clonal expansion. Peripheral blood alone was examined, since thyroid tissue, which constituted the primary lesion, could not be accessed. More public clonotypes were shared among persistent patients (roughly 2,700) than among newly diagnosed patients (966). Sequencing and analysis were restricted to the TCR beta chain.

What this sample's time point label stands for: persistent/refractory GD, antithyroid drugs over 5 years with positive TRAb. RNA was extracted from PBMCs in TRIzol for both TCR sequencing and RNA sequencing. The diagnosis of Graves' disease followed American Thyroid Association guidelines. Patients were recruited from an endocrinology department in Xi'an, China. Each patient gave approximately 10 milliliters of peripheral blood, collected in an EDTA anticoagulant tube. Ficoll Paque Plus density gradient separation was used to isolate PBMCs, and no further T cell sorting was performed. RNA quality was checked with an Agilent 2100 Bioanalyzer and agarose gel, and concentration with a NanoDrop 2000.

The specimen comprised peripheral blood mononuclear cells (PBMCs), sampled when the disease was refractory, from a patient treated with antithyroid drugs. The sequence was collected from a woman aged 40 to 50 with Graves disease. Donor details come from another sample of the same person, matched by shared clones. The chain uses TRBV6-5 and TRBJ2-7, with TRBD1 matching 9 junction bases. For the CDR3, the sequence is CASSYSYYRGQGIYEQYF. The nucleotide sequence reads TGTGCCAGCAGTTACTCATACTATAGGGGACAGGGCATCTACGAGCAGTACTTC.